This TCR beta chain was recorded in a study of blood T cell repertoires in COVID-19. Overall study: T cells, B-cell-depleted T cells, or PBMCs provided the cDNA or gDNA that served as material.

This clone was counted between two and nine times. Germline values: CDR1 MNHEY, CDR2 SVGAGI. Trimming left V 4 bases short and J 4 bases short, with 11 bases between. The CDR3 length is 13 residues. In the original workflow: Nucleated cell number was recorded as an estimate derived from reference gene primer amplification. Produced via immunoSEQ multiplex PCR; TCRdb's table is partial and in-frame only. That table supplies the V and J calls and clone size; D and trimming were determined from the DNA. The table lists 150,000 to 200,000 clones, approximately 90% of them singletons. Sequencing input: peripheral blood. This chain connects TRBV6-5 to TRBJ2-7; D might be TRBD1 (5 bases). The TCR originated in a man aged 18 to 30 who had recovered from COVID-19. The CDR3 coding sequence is TGTGCCAGCAGTTCGTCAAGGGGTTACGAGCAGTACTTC. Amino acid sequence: CASSSSRGYEQYF.